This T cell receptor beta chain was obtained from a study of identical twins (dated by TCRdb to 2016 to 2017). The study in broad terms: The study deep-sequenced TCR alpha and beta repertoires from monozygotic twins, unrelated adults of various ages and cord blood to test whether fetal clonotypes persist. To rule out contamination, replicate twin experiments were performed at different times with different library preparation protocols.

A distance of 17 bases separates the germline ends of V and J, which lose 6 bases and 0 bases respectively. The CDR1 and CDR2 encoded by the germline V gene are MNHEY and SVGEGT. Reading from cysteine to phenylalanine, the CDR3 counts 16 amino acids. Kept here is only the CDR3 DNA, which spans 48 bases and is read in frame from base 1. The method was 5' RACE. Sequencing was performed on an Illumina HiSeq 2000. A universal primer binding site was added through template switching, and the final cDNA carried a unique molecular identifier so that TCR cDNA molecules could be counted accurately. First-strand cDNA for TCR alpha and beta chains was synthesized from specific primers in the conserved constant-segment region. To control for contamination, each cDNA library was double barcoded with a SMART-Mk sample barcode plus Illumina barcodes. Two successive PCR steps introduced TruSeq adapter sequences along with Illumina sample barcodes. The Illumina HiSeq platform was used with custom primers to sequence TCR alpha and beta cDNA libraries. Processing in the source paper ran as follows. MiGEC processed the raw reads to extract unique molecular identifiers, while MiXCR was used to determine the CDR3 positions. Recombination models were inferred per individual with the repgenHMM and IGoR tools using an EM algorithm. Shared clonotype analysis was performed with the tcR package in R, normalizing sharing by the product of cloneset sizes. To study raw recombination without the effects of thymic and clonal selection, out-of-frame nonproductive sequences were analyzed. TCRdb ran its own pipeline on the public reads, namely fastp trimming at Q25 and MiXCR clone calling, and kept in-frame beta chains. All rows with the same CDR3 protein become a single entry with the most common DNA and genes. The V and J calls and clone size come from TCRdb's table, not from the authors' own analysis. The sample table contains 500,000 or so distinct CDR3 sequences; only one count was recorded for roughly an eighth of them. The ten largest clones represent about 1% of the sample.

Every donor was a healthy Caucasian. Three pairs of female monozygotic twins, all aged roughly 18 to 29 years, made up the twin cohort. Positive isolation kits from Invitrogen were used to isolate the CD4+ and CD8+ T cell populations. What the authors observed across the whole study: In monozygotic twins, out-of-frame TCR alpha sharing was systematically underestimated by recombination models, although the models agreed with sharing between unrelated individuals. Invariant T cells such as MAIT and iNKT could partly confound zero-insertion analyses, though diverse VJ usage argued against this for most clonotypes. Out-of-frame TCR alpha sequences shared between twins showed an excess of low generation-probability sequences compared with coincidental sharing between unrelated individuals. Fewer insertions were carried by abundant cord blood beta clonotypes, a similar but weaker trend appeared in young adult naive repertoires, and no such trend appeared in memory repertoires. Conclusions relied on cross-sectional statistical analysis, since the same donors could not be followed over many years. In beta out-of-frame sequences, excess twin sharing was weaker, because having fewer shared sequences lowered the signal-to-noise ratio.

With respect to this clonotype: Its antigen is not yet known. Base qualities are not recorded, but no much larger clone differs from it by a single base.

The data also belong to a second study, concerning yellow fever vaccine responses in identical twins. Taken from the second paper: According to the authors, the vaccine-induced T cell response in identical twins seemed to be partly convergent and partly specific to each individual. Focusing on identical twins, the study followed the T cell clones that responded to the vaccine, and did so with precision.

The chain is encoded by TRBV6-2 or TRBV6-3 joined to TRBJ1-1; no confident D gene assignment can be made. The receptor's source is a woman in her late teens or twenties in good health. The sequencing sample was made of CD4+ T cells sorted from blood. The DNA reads TGTGCCAGCAGCCCCTTCGGAAGACAAATGAACACTGAAGCTTTCTTT. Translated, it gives CASSPFGRQMNTEAFF.